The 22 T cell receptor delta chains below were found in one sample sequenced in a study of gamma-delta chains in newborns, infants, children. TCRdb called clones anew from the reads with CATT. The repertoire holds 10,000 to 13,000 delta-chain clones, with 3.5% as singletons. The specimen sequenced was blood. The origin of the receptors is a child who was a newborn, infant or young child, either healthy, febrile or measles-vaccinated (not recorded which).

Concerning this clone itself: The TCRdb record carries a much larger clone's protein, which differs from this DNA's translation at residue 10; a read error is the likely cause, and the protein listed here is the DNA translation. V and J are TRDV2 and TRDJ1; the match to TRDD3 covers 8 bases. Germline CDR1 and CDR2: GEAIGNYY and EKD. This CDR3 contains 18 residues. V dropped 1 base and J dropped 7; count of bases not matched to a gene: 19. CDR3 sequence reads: CACDTIPPHSGGSSKLIF. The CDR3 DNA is TGTGCCTGTGACACTATTCCACCGCATTCTGGGGGAAGTAGTAAACTCATCTTT.

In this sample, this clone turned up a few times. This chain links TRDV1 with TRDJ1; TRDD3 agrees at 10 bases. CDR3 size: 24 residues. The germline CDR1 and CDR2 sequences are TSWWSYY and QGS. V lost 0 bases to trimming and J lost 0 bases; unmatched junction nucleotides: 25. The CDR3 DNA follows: TGTGCTCTTGGGGAACTCACTGGGATCGGCACTGGGGGATGGTCTATCGCGCACACCGATAAACTCATCTTT. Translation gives CALGELTGIGTGGWSIAHTDKLIF.

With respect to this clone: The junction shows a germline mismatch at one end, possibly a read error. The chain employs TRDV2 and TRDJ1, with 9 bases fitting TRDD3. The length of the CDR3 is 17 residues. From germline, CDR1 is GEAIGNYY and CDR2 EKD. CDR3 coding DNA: TGTGCCTGTGCCACCGTTGAAGTCGAGGGGGATACAGCCAAACTCATCTTT. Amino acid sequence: CACATVEVEGDTAKLIF.

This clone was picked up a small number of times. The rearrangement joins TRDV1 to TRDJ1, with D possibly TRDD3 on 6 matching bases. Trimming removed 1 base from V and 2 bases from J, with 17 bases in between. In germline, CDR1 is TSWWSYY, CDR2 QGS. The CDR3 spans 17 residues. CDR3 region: CALGEPSHFWGTDKLIF. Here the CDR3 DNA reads TGTGCTCTTGGGGAACCCTCCCACTTCTGGGGAACCGATAAACTCATCTTT.

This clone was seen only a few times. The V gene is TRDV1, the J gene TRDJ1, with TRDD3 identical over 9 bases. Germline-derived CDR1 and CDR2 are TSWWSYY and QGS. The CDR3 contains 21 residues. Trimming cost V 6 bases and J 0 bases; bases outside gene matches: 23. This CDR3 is CALGGLLRTGIRPSYTDKLIF. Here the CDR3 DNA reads TGTGCTCTTGGTGGCCTCCTACGAACGGGGATACGGCCCTCTTACACCGATAAACTCATCTTT.

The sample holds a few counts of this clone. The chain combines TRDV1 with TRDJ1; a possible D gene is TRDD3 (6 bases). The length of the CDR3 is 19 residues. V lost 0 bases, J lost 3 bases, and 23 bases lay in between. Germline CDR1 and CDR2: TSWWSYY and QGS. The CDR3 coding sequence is TGTGCTCTTGGGGAACTACGGCTTCGGTTTCATGGGGGTCCCGATAAACTCATCTTT. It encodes CALGELRLRFHGGPDKLIF.

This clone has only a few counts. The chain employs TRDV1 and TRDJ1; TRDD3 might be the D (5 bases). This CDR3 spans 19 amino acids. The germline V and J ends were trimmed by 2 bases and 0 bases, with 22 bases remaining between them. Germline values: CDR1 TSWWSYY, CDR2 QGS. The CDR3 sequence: CALGEKGPLSGVYTDKLIF. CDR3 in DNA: TGTGCTCTTGGGGAAAAGGGCCCCCTCTCGGGGGTGTACACCGATAAACTCATCTTT.

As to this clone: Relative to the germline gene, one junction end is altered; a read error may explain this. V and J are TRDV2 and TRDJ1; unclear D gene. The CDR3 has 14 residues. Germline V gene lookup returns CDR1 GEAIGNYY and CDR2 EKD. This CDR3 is CACDTITDTYKLIF. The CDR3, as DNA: TGTGCCTGTGACACTATTACTGACACCTATAAACTCATCTTT.

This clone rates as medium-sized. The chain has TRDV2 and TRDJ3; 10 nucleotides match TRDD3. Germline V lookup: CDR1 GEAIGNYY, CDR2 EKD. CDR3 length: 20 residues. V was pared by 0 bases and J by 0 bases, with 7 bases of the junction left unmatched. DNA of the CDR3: TGTGCCTGTGACACCTTACTGGGGGATCGTAGCTCCTGGGACACCCGACAGATGTTTTTC. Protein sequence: CACDTLLGDRSSWDTRQMFF.

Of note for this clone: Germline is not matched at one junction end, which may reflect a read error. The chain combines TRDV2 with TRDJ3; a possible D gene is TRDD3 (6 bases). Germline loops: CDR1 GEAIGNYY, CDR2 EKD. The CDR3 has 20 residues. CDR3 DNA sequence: TGCGCCTGTGACGGGTGGTCTGCCCCAGGGGATTCCTGGGACACCCGACAGATGTTTTTC. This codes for CACDGWSAPGDSWDTRQMFF.

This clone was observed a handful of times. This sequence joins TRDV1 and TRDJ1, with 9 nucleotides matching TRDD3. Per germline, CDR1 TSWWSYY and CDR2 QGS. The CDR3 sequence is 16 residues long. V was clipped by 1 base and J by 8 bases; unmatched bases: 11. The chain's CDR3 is CALGERFFLGDLKLIF. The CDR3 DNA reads TGTGCTCTTGGGGAACGTTTCTTCCTGGGGGATCTAAAACTCATCTTT.

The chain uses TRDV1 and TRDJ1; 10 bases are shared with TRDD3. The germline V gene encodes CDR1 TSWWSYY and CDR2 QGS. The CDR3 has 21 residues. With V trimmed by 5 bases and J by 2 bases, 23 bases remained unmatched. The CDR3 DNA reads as TGTGCTCTTGGGCTAACTTTCCTCTACTGGGGGATCCCTCGGGGTACCGATAAACTCATCTTT. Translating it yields CALGLTFLYWGIPRGTDKLIF.

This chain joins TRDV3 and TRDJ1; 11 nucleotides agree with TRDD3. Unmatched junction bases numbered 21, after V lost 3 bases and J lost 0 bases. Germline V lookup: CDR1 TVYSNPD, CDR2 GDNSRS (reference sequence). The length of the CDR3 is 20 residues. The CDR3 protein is CAFPLGGWGILGLYTDKLIF. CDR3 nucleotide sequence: TGTGCCTTCCCGTTGGGGGGCTGGGGGATACTGGGCTTATACACCGATAAACTCATCTTT.

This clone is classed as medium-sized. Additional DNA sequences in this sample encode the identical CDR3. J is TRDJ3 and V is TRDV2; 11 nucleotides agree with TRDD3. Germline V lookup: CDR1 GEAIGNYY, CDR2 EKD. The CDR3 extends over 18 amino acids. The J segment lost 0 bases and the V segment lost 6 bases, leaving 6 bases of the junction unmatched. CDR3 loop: CACSALGDTSWDTRQMFF. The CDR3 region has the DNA TGTGCCTGTTCGGCGCTGGGGGATACCTCCTGGGACACCCGACAGATGTTTTTC.

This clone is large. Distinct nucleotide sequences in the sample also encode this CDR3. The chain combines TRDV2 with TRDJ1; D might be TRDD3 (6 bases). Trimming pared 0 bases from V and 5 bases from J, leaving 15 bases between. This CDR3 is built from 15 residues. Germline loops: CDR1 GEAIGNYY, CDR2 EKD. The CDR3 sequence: CACDTLGATGDKLIF. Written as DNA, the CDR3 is TGTGCCTGTGACACCTTGGGGGCCACCGGTGATAAACTCATCTTT.

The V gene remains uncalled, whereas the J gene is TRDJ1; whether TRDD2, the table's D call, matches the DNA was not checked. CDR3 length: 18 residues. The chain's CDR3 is CAFPFFDFKGLPADKLIF. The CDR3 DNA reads TGTGCCTTTCCCTTCTTTGATTTTAAAGGCCTACCAGCCGATAAACTCATCTTT.

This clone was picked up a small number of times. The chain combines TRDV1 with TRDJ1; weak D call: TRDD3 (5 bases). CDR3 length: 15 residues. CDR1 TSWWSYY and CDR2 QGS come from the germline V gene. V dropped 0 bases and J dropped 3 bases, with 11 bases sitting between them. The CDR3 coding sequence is TGTGCTCTTGGGGAACTAGGGATGATGGCCGATAAACTCATCTTT. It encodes CALGELGMMADKLIF.

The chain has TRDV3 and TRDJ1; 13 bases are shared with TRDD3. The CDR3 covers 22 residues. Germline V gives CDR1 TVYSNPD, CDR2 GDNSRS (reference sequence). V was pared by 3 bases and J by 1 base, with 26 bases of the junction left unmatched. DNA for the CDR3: TGTGCCTTCATAATTACATCCTACGCGGGAAACTGGGGGATACGAGGCACCGATAAACTCATCTTT. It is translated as CAFIITSYAGNWGIRGTDKLIF.

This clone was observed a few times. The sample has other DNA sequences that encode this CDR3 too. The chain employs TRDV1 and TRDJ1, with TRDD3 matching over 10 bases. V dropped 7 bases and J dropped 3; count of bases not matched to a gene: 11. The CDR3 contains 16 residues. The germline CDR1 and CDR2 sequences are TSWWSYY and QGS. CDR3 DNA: TGTGCTCTTGTAAAGACTGGGGGATGGGAGGCCGATAAACTCATCTTT. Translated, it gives CALVKTGGWEADKLIF.

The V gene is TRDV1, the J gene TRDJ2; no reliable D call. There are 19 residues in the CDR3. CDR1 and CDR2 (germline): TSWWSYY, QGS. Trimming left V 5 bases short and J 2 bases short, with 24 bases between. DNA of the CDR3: TGTGCTCTTGGGACTATGCCACCTGGAAAACCACTCTTGACAGCACAACTCTTCTTT. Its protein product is CALGTMPPGKPLLTAQLFF.

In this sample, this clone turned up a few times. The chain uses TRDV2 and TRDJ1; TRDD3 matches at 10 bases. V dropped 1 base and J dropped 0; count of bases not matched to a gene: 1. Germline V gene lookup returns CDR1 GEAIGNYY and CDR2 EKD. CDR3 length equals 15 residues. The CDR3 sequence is CACDTWGIHTDKLIF. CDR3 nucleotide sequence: TGTGCCTGTGACACGTGGGGGATACACACCGATAAACTCATCTTT.

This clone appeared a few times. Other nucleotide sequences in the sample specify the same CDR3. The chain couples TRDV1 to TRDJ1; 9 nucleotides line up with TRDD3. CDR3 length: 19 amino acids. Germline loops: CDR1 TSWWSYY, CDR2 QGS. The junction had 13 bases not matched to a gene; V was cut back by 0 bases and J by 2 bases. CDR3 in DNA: TGTGCTCTTGGGGAACTGGAAGTGGGGGATAATTTGGGTACCGATAAACTCATCTTT. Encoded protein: CALGELEVGDNLGTDKLIF.